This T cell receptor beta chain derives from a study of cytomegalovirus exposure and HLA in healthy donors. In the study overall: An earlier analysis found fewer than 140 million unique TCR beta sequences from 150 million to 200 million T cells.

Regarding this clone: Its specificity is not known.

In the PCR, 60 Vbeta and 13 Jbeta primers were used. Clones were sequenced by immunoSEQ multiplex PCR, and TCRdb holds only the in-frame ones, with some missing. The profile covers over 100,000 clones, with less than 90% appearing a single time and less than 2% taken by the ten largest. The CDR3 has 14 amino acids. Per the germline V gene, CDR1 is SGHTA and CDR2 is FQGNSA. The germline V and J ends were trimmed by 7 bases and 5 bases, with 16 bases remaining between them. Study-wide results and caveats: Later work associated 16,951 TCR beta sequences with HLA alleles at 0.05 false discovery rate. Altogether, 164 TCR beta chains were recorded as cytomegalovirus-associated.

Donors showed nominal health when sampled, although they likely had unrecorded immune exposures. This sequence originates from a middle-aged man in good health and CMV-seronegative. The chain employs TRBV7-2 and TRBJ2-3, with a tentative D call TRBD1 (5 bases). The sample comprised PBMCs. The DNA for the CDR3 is TGTGCCAGCACTTTCGTCAGGGTTGTAGATACGCAGTATTTT. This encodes CASTFVRVVDTQYF.